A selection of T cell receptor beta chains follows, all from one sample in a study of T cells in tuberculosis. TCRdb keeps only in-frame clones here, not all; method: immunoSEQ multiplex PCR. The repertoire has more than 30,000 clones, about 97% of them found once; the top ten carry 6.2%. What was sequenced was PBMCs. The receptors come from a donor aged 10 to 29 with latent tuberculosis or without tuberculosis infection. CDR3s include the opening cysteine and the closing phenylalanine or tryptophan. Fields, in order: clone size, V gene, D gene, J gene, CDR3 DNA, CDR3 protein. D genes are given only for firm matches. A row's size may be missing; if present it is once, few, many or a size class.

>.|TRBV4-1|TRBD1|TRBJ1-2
TGCGCCAGCAGCCAACCCGACAGGGAAAGTGGCTACACCTTC
CASSQPDRESGYTF
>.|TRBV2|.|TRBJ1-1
TGTGCCAGCAGTGAATATAGCCTTTGGGGGGGAAGGACTGAAGCTTTCTTT
CASSEYSLWGGRTEAFF
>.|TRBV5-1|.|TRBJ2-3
TGCGCCAGCATGAAGGGGGATAGCACAGATACGCAGTATTTT
CASMKGDSTDTQYF
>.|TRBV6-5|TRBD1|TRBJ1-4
TGTGCCAGCAGCCGGACAGGGTGGTCTGAAAAACTGTTTTTT
CASSRTGWSEKLFF
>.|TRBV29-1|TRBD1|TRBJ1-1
TGCAGCGGACGACAGGGTGGGAGGACTGAAGCTTTCTTT
CSGRQGGRTEAFF
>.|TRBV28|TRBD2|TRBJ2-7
TGTGCCAGCACCAAGGGACTAGCGGGGGGAGAGCAGTACTTC
CASTKGLAGGEQYF
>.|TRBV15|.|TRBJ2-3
TGTGCCACCCGCTGGGGCGCAGGTAGCACAGATACGCAGTATTTT
CATRWGAGSTDTQYF
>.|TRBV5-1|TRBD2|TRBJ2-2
TGCGCCAGCAGCTTGGTACTAGCGGGGGATACCGGGGAGCTGTTTTTT
CASSLVLAGDTGELFF
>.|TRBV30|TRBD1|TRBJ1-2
TGTGCCTGGGATACAGGGGGCGCTTACTATGGCTACACCTTC
CAWDTGGAYYGYTF
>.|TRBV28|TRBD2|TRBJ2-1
TGTGCCAGCAGTCCCCTAGCGGGAGGGCTCTCGCAGTTCTTC
CASSPLAGGLSQFF
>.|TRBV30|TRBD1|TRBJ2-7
TGTGCCTGGAGCGGGGACAGTTACGAGCAGTACTTC
CAWSGDSYEQYF
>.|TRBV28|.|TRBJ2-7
TGTGCCAGTTCCCGTGCGGGTGGCTCCTACGAGCAGTACTTC
CASSRAGGSYEQYF
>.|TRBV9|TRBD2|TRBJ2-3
TGTGCCAGCAGCGTAGCTAGCGGGGGGGCTGGGGATACGCAGTATTTT
CASSVASGGAGDTQYF
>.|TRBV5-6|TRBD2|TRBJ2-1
TGTGCCAGCAGCTTGGGTACTAGCGTTAATGAGCAGTTCTTC
CASSLGTSVNEQFF
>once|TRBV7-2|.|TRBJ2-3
TGTGCCAGCAGCTTAGCAGGCGGGCTAAACCCTAGCACAGATACGCAGTATTTT
CASSLAGGLNPSTDTQYF
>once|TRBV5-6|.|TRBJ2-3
TGTGCCAGCAGCTTCAGGAGGCAAACAGATACGCAGTATTTT
CASSFRRQTDTQYF
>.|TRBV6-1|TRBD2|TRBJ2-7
TGTGCCAGCAGTCGATACGGGGGGGGACTGTACGAGCAGTACTTC
CASSRYGGGLYEQYF
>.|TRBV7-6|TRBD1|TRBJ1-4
TGTGCCAGCAGTCCTACAGGGGTGAAAAATGAAAAACTGTTTTTT
CASSPTGVKNEKLFF
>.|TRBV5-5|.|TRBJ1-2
TGTGCCAGCAGCTTGGTCCAGGGGACCAACTATGGCTACACCTTC
CASSLVQGTNYGYTF
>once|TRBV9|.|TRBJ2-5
TGTGCCAGCAGTTTATCCGGGGTTGAGACCCAGTACTTC
CASSLSGVETQYF
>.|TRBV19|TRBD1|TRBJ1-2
TGTGCCAGTAGTACTAACCCGGACAGGGGGAAAGGCTACACCTTC
CASSTNPDRGKGYTF
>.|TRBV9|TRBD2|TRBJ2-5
TGTGCCAGCAGCCCTAGCGGGGGGGCCCCGAAGACCCAGTACTTC
CASSPSGGAPKTQYF
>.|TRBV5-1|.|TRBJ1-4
TGCGCCAGCAGTAAGGTCTCCGACGGGGATGAAAAACTGTTTTTT
CASSKVSDGDEKLFF
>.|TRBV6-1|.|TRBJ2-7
TGTGCCAGCCCCGCAGGCCCAGGGGCGTACGAGCAGTACTTC
CASPAGPGAYEQYF
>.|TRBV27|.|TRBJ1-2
TGTGCCAGCAGGGCCGCAGGGCGCTATGGCTACACCTTC
CASRAAGRYGYTF
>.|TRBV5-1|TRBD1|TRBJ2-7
TGCGCCAGCAGCCGAGACAGGGGGCACTACGAGCAGTACTTC
CASSRDRGHYEQYF
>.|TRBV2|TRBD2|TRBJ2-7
TGTGCCAGCTCGGCGGCAACGGAGCGGGGGACTTCTGGCACCTACGAGCAGTACTTC
CASSAATERGTSGTYEQYF
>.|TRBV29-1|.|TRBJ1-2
TGCAGCGTGTGGGGGGTAGAGGGTAACTATGGCTACACCTTC
CSVWGVEGNYGYTF
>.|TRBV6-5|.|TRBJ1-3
TGTGCCAGCAGTCTACAGGGTATGAGTGGAAACACCATATATTTT
CASSLQGMSGNTIYF
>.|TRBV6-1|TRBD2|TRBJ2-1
TGTGCCACCGGGAGGGCCCTCAATGAGCAGTTCTTC
CATGRALNEQFF
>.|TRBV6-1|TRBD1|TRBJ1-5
TGTGCCAGCAGGAGACCCGGGACAGTCAATCAGCCCCAGCATTTT
CASRRPGTVNQPQHF
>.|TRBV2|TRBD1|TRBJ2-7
TGTGCCAGCAGGTCCGGGACAGGGGACGAGCAGTACTTC
CASRSGTGDEQYF
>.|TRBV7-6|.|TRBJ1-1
TGTGCCAGCAGCCGAGGGGGGGACACTGAAGCTTTCTTT
CASSRGGDTEAFF
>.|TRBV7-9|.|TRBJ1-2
TGTGCCAGCAGCTTTGACACCGGCGGCTACACCTTC
CASSFDTGGYTF
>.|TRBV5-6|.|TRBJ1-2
TGTGCCAGCAGCTTTTTTCGCGGTGTTGGCTATGGCTACACCTTC
CASSFFRGVGYGYTF